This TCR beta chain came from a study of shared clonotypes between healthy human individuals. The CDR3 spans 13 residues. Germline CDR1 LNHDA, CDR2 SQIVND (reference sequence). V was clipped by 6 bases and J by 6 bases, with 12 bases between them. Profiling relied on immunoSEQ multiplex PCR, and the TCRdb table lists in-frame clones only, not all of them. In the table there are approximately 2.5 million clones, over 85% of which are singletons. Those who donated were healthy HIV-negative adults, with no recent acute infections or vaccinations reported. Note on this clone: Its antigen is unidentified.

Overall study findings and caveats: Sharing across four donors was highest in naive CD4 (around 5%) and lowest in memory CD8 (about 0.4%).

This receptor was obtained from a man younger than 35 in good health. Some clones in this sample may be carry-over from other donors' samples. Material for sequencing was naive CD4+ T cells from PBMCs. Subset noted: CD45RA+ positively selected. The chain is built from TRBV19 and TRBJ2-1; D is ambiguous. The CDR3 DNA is TGTGCCAGTAGGGGAACTGGAAGCAATGAGCAGTTCTTC. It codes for CASRGTGSNEQFF.